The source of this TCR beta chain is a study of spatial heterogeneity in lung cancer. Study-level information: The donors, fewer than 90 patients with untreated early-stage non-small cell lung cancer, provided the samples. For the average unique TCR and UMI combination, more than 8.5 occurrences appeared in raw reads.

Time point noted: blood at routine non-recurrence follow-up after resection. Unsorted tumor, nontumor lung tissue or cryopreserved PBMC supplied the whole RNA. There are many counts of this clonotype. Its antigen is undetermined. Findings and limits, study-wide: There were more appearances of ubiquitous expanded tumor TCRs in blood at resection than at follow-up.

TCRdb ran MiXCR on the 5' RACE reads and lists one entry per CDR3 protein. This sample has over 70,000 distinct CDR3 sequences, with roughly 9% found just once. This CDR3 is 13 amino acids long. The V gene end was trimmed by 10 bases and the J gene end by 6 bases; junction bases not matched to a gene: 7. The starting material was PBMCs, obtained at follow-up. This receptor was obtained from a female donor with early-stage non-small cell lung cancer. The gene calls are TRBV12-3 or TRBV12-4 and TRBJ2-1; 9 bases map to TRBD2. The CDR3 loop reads CAILSGRLNEQFF. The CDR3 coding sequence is TGTGCCATCCTTAGCGGGAGACTCAATGAGCAGTTCTTC.